The 19 T cell receptor beta chains reported below all come from one sample, sequenced in a study of breast tumors, draining lymph nodes, adjacent tissues (dated by TCRdb to about 2016). The lymph node samples were taken from the axillary draining lymph nodes of breast cancer patients. Receptor libraries were prepared by multiplex PCR. The sequencing machine was an Illumina HiSeq 2000. The public reads were run again by TCRdb, first through fastp at Q25 and then through MiXCR, and only productive beta chains were kept. Rows matching on CDR3 protein sequence are summarized as one entry with the most common DNA and genes. This sample is represented by nearly 200,000 distinct CDR3 sequences; around 33% of them were singletons. The ten largest clones take up 4% to 5.5% of the sample. The sample comprised axillary lymph node tissue. The source of these receptors is a female donor with breast cancer. Some clones in this sample may be carry-over from other donors' samples.

This clonotype came up once. Possible read error: a much larger clone is one base away. V and J are TRBV18 and TRBJ2-5; D is unclear. The CDR3 length is 13 residues. V gave up 8 bases and J gave up 5 bases, with 15 bases separating them. The V gene's germline CDR1 is KGHSH and CDR2 LQKENI. The CDR3 region is CASTPGLRETQYF. The CDR3 coding sequence is TGTGCCAGCACCCCCGGGCTCCGGGAGACCCAGTACTTC.

About this clonotype: The junction shows a germline mismatch at one end, possibly a read error. Here the CDR3 reads CASGVTIVGDNQETQYF. CDR3 nucleotides: TGTGCCAGCGGTGTAACCATAGTGGGGGACAACCAGGAGACCCAGTACTTC. V usage is TRBV2 and J usage is TRBJ2-5; a weak D match, TRBD1 (6 bases). Germline V CDR1 and CDR2: SNHLY, FYNNEI. The CDR3 contains 17 residues. The entire variable domain, with the rest obtained from reference TRBV2 and TRBJ2-5, is as follows: EPEVTQTPSHQVTQMGQEVILRCVPISNHLYFYWYRQILGQKVEFLVSFYNNEISEKSEIFDDQFSVERPDGSNFTLKIRSTKLEDSAMYFCASGVTIVGDNQETQYFGPGTRLLVL.

This clonotype was recorded many times. V is TRBV19 and J is TRBJ2-3, with TRBD2 matching over 13 bases. Germline trimming cut 6 bases from V and 4 bases from J; bases unmatched to any gene: 4. Germline CDR1 reads LNHDA; CDR2 reads SQIVND (reference sequence). There are 15 residues in the CDR3. The CDR3 reads CASSRTSGSPDTQYF. The DNA for the CDR3 is TGTGCCAGTAGCCGGACTAGCGGGAGTCCAGATACGCAGTATTTT.

J is TRBJ2-3 and V is TRBV30, with 8 nucleotides matching TRBD2. CDR3 length equals 14 residues. CDR1 and CDR2 (germline): GTSNPN, SVGIG (reference sequence). Trimming at V came to 3 bases and at J to 2 bases, leaving 4 bases not matched to a gene. In nucleotides, the CDR3 is TGTGCCTGGAGGGGAGCGGGGGCCACAGATACGCAGTATTTT. This encodes CAWRGAGATDTQYF.

This chain uses TRBV5-1 with TRBJ2-6; 10 bases are shared with TRBD1. This CDR3 has 17 amino acids. Per the germline V gene, CDR1 is SGHRS and CDR2 is YFSETQ. Trimming removed 0 bases from V and 0 bases from J; junction bases left unmatched: 0. This CDR3 is CASSLGDRGSGANVLTF. The CDR3 DNA reads as TGCGCCAGCAGCTTGGGGGACAGGGGCTCTGGGGCCAACGTCCTGACTTTC.

A note on this clonotype: At one of its ends the junction is not consistent with the germline gene, which may arise from a read error. This chain uses TRBV15 with TRBJ2-1, with 7 bases that match TRBD1. Germline CDR1 and CDR2: LNHNV and YYDKDF (reference sequence). This CDR3 is 15 amino acids long. The CDR3 DNA reads as TGTGCCACCAGCGGAGACGCCCAGGGGGTTGATGAGCAGTTCTTC. This codes for CATSGDAQGVDEQFF. The full variable domain, with the rest looked up from reference TRBV15 and TRBJ2-1, is DAMVIQNPRYQVTQFGKPVTLSCSQTLNHNVMYWYQQKSSQAPKLLFHYYDKDFNNEADTPDNFQSRRPNTSFCFLDIRSPGLGDTAMYLCATSGDAQGVDEQFFGPGTRLTVL.

This clonotype has ten or more counts. This chain uses TRBV18 with TRBJ1-4; no firm D call. Germline CDR1 KGHSH, CDR2 LQKENI. The CDR3 is made up of 11 amino acids. Trimming stripped 3 bases from V and 8 bases from J, with 4 bases between. CDR3 sequence reads: CASSPGEKLFF. In DNA form, the CDR3 reads TGTGCCAGCTCACCGGGAGAAAAACTGTTTTTT.

This clonotype appeared many times. The J gene is TRBJ2-5, the V gene TRBV9, with 9 positions matching TRBD1. Looked up from germline, CDR1 is SGDLS and CDR2 is YYNGEE. This CDR3 contains 15 residues. The J segment lost 2 bases and the V segment lost 2 bases, leaving 4 bases of the junction unmatched. The CDR3 protein is CASSVGTGPQETQYF. In nucleotides, the CDR3 is TGTGCCAGCAGCGTCGGGACAGGGCCTCAAGAGACCCAGTACTTC. Together with reference TRBV9 and TRBJ2-5, the CDR3 gives the full variable domain: DSGVTQTPKHLITATGQRVTLRCSPRSGDLSVYWYQQSLDQGLQFLIQYYNGEERAKGNILERFSAQQFPDLHSELNLSSLELGDSALYFCASSVGTGPQETQYFGPGTRLLVL.

This rearrangement joins TRBV2 to TRBJ2-7; D gene unclear. The CDR3 contains 12 residues. The V gene lost 6 bases and the J gene lost 5 bases, with 11 bases spanning the gap. The germline gives CDR1 SNHLY, CDR2 FYNNEI. The CDR3 DNA reads as TGTGCCAGCAGGGGTACCCAGGACGAGCAGTACTTC. Translation: CASRGTQDEQYF.

Worth noting for this clonotype: A much larger clone lies one base from this, so it may be a read error. The genes are TRBV27 and TRBJ1-2; the match to TRBD1 covers 11 bases. Germline V lookup: CDR1 MNHEY, CDR2 SMNVEV (reference sequence). The CDR3 has 16 residues. DNA for the CDR3: TGTGCCAGCAGTCTACAGGGACAGGGGGACTACTATGACTACACCTTC. Amino acid sequence: CASSLQGQGDYYDYTF.

Many counts were recorded for this clonotype. The CDR3 DNA reads TGTGCCAGCAGTGAAATGATGGCTGCGACTGGCTACACCTTC. Its translation is CASSEMMAATGYTF. The chain employs TRBV6-1 and TRBJ1-2; D is uncertain. Germline V gene lookup returns CDR1 MNHNS and CDR2 SASEGT. The V gene lost 2 bases and the J gene lost 7 bases, with 14 bases spanning the gap. The CDR3 sequence is 14 residues long.

J is TRBJ2-7 and V is TRBV7-9; D unresolved. This CDR3 region has 13 residues. The ends were cut back, 5 bases at V and 2 bases at J, with 10 bases in the middle. From germline, CDR1 is SEHNR and CDR2 FQNEAQ (reference sequence). The CDR3 region has the DNA TGTGCCAGCAGCGGACCGGGCACCTACGAGCAGTACTTC. Its protein is CASSGPGTYEQYF. Supplemented by reference TRBV7-9 and TRBJ2-7, the full variable domain reads DTGVSQNPRHKITKRGQNVTFRCDPISEHNRLYWYRQTLGQGPEFLTYFQNEAQLEKSRLLSDRFSAERPKGSFSTLEIQRTEQGDSAMYLCASSGPGTYEQYFGPGTRLTVT.

The chain has TRBV6-2 or TRBV6-3 and TRBJ1-4, with D unresolved. Trimming shortened V by 5 bases and J by 2 bases, and 9 bases separated the two germline ends. CDR1 MNHEY and CDR2 SVGEGT come from the germline V gene. This CDR3 comprises 14 residues. CDR3 in DNA: TGTGCCAGCAGTCTCAAGCGGACTAATGAAAAACTGTTTTTT. It yields the protein CASSLKRTNEKLFF.

This clonotype was counted many times. This rearrangement joins TRBV30 to TRBJ2-1, with TRBD2 matching 11 bases. The germline gives CDR1 GTSNPN, CDR2 SVGIG (reference sequence). Unmatched junction bases numbered 2, after V lost 7 bases and J lost 6 bases. The CDR3 is 12 amino acids. The CDR3 coding sequence is TGTGCCTTTAGCGGGGGGGCCAATGAGCAGTTCTTC. Protein sequence: CAFSGGANEQFF.

At least ten counts were recorded for this clonotype. The chain is built from TRBV15 and TRBJ2-7, with 8 bases lining up with TRBD2. The CDR3 extends over 18 amino acids. Trimming cost V 0 bases and J 2 bases; bases outside gene matches: 12. Looked up from germline, CDR1 is LNHNV and CDR2 is YYDKDF (reference sequence). Here the CDR3 reads CATSRDLGQRERTYEQYF. Written as DNA, the CDR3 is TGTGCCACCAGCAGAGATTTGGGGCAGCGGGAGAGGACCTACGAGCAGTACTTC.

The genes are TRBV7-9 and TRBJ2-1; 10 bases are shared with TRBD1. Per the germline V gene, CDR1 is SEHNR and CDR2 is FQNEAQ (reference sequence). V was pared by 5 bases and J by 6 bases, with 1 base of the junction left unmatched. The CDR3 is made up of 13 amino acids. CDR3 in DNA: TGTGCCAGCAGCCGGACAGGGGGCAATGAGCAGTTCTTC. Encoded protein: CASSRTGGNEQFF.

J is TRBJ2-3 and V is TRBV6-6, with D maybe TRBD1 (5 bases). This CDR3 has 15 amino acids. The V end lost 7 bases, the J end lost 4 bases, and 18 bases lay between the germline ends. Germline V gene data show CDR1 as MNHNY and CDR2 as SVGAGI (reference sequence). Here the CDR3 reads CASKPTGSAPDTQYF. The CDR3 nucleotides are TGTGCCAGCAAACCCACAGGCTCGGCCCCAGATACGCAGTATTTT.

This clonotype was counted many times. CDR3 nucleotide sequence: TGCGCCAGCAGCCAGAGACAGGGGGACGACTATGGCTACACCTTC. Protein sequence: CASSQRQGDDYGYTF. The genes are TRBV4-3 and TRBJ1-2; TRBD1 agrees at 9 bases. The CDR3 has 15 residues. J lost 3 bases, V lost 3 bases, and 5 bases had no gene match. Germline V lookup: CDR1 LGHNA, CDR2 YSLEER.

This chain joins TRBV20-1 and TRBJ1-4; D not certain. The CDR3 has 16 residues. V lost 0 bases and J 0 bases, leaving 11 bases between the germline ends. Germline CDR1 DFQATT, CDR2 SNEGSKA (reference sequence). The chain's CDR3 is CSAREVTGATNEKLFF. The CDR3 DNA reads TGCAGTGCTAGAGAAGTAACTGGGGCAACTAATGAAAAACTGTTTTTT.